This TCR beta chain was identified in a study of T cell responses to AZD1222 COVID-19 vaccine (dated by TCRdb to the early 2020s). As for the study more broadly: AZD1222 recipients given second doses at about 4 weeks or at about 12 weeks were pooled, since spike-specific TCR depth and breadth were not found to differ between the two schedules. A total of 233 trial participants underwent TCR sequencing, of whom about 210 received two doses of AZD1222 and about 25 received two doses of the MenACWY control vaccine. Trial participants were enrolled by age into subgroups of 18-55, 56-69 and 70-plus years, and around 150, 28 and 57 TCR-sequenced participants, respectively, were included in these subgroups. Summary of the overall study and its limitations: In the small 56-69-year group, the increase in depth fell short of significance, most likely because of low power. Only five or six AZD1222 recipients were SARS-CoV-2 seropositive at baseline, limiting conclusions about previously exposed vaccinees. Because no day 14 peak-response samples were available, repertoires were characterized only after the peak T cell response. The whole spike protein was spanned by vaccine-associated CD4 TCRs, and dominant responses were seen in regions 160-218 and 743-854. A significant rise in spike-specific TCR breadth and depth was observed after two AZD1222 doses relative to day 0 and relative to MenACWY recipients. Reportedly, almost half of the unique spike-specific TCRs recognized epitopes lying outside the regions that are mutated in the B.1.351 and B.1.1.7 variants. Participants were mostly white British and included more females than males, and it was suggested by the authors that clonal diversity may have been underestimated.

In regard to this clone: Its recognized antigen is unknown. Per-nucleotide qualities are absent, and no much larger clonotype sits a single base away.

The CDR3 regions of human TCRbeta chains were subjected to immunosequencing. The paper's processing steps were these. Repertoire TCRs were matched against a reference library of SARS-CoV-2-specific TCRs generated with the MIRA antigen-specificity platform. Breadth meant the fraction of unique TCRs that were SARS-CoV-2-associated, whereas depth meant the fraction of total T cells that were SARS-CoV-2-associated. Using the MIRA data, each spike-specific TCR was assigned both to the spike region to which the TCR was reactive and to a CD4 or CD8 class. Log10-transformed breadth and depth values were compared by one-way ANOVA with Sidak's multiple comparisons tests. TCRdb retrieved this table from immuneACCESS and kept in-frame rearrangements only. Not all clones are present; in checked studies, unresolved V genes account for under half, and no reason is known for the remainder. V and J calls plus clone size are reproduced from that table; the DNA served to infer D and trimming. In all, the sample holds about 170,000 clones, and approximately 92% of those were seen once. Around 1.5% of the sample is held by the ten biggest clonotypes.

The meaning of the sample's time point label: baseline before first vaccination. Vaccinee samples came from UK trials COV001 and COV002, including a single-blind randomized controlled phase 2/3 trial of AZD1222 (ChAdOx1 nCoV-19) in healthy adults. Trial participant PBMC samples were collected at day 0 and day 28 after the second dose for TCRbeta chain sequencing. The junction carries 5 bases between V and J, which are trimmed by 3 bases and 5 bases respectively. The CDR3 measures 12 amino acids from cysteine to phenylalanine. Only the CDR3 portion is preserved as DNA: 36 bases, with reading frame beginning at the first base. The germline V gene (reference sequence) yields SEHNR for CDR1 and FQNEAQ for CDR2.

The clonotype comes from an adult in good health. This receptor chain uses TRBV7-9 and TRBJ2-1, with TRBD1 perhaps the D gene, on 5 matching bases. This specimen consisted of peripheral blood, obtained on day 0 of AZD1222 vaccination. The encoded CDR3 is CASSFRDNEQFF. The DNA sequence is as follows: TGTGCCAGCAGCTTCAGGGACAATGAGCAGTTCTTC.